This TCR beta chain originates from a study of breast tumors, draining lymph nodes, adjacent tissues. Findings and limits, study-wide: Luminal-like breast cancer showed significantly higher tumor–nontumor repertoire similarity than basal-like. Findings are consistent with lymph node origin and intratumoral expansion of most tumor T cells.

This clonotype was picked up many times. Its antigen is unidentified. The lymph nodes were axillary draining lymph nodes from breast cancer patients. One entry per CDR3 protein, called by TCRdb with MiXCR from the multiplex PCR reads. The repertoire holds some 120,000 distinct CDR3 sequences, with around 20% as singletons. The CDR3 loop spans 18 amino acids. V was pared by 4 bases and J by 0 bases, with 16 bases between. Germline values: CDR1 SGHTA, CDR2 FQGNSA. This sequence was found in a female donor with breast cancer. Some clones in this sample may be carry-over from other donors' samples. J is TRBJ1-6 and V is TRBV7-2; D is ambiguous. Sequencing used axillary lymph node tissue. CDR3 residues: CASSYLGPTSSYNSPLHF. Written as DNA, the CDR3 is TGTGCCAGCAGCTACTTAGGTCCTACGAGCTCCTATAATTCACCCCTCCACTTT.